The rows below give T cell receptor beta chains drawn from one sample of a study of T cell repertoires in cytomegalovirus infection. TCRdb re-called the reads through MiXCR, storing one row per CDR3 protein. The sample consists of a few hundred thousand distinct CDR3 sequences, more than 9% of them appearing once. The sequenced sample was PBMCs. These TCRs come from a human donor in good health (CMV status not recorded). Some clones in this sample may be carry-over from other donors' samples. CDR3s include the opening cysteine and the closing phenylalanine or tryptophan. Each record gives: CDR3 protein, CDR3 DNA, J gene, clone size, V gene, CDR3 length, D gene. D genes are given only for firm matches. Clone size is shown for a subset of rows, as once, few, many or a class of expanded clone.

CDR3: CASSRGRAGGPVSTDTQYF
DNA: TGTGCCAGCAGCCGGGGGCGAGCGGGAGGGCCCGTAAGCACAGATACGCAGTATTTT
J: TRBJ2-3
size: many
V: TRBV7-9
length: 19
D: TRBD2

CDR3: CASSSRTSGNNEQFF
DNA: TGTGCCAGCAGTTCTAGGACTAGCGGGAACAATGAGCAGTTCTTC
J: TRBJ2-1
size: many
V: TRBV12-3/TRBV12-4
length: 15
D: TRBD2

CDR3: CASSDQSGGVFSDTQYF
DNA: TGTGCCAGCAGTGATCAGAGCGGGGGGGTGTTTTCAGATACGCAGTATTTT
J: TRBJ2-3
size: many
V: TRBV2
length: 17
D: TRBD2

CDR3: CSARDGARHWDNEQFF
DNA: TGCAGTGCTAGAGATGGGGCGAGGCATTGGGACAATGAGCAGTTCTTC
J: TRBJ2-1
size: many
V: TRBV20-1
length: 16
D: -

CDR3: CSATRLAGLQETQYF
DNA: TGCAGTGCTACCCGACTAGCGGGATTACAAGAGACCCAGTACTTC
J: TRBJ2-5
size: few
V: TRBV20-1
length: 15
D: TRBD2

CDR3: CSARDFTGGGYEQYF
DNA: TGCAGTGCTAGAGATTTCACAGGGGGAGGCTACGAGCAGTACTTC
J: TRBJ2-7
size: -
V: TRBV20-1
length: 15
D: TRBD1

CDR3: CASSPQHSNQPQHF
DNA: TGTGCCAGCAGCCCCCAACATAGCAATCAGCCCCAGCATTTT
J: TRBJ1-5
size: many
V: TRBV7-2
length: 14
D: -

CDR3: CASSLEAGGPDTQYF
DNA: TGTGCCAGCAGCTTAGAAGCGGGGGGCCCAGATACGCAGTATTTT
J: TRBJ2-3
size: many
V: TRBV7-6
length: 15
D: TRBD2

CDR3: CSAGTSGVGTQYF
DNA: TGCAGTGCTGGGACTAGCGGGGTTGGGACCCAGTACTTC
J: TRBJ2-5
size: few
V: TRBV20-1
length: 13
D: TRBD2

CDR3: CASSKVRGQPQHF
DNA: TGTGCCAGTAGTAAGGTCCGGGGGCAGCCCCAGCATTTT
J: TRBJ1-5
size: few
V: TRBV19
length: 13
D: -

CDR3: CASSEWGGNNYEQYF
DNA: TGTGCCAGCAGTGAATGGGGAGGGAACAACTACGAGCAGTACTTC
J: TRBJ2-7
size: few
V: TRBV25-1
length: 15
D: TRBD2

CDR3: CASSPIKSSYNEQFF
DNA: TGTGCCAGCAGTCCTATCAAGAGCTCCTACAATGAGCAGTTCTTC
J: TRBJ2-1
size: many
V: TRBV7-2
length: 15
D: -

CDR3: CASSLQGTDMNTEAFF
DNA: TGTGCCAGCAGCTTGCAAGGGACGGATATGAACACTGAAGCTTTCTTT
J: TRBJ1-1
size: -
V: TRBV5-5
length: 16
D: -

CDR3: CASSSGTGFNEKLFF
DNA: TGTGCCAGCAGCTCTGGGACAGGGTTTAATGAAAAACTGTTTTTT
J: TRBJ1-4
size: -
V: TRBV7-6
length: 15
D: TRBD1

CDR3: CASSTPLGPANTGELFF
DNA: TGTGCCAGTAGTACCCCACTGGGCCCCGCGAACACCGGGGAGCTGTTTTTT
J: TRBJ2-2
size: -
V: TRBV19
length: 17
D: -

CDR3: CASSPNRQETQYF
DNA: TGTGCCAGCTCCCCAAACAGACAAGAGACCCAGTACTTC
J: TRBJ2-5
size: -
V: TRBV18
length: 13
D: -

CDR3: CASSTGTSGGPRSGAEQFF
DNA: TGTGCCAGCAGCACCGGGACTAGCGGGGGGCCCAGATCGGGTGCTGAGCAGTTCTTC
J: TRBJ2-1
size: many
V: TRBV6-2/TRBV6-3
length: 19
D: TRBD2

CDR3: CASSSSGSYEQYF
DNA: TGTGCCAGCAGTTCTAGCGGTTCCTACGAGCAGTACTTC
J: TRBJ2-7
size: -
V: TRBV7-9
length: 13
D: TRBD2

CDR3: CASRTGGGAEAFF
DNA: TGTGCCAGCAGGACAGGGGGAGGCGCTGAAGCTTTCTTT
J: TRBJ1-1
size: many
V: TRBV7-8
length: 13
D: TRBD1

CDR3: CASSPQGFWEKLFF
DNA: TGTGCCAGCAGTCCTCAGGGGTTTTGGGAAAAACTGTTTTTT
J: TRBJ1-4
size: -
V: TRBV6-1
length: 14
D: -

CDR3: CASSFPGQLNTEAFF
DNA: TGTGCCAGCAGCTTCCCGGGACAGTTGAACACTGAAGCTTTCTTT
J: TRBJ1-1
size: many
V: TRBV7-2
length: 15
D: TRBD1

CDR3: CASSLRGPEAFF
DNA: TGTGCCAGCAGTTTAAGGGGACCTGAAGCTTTCTTT
J: TRBJ1-1
size: many
V: TRBV12-3/TRBV12-4
length: 12
D: -

CDR3: CASSQEGRGLAGVDTQYF
DNA: TGCGCCAGCAGCCAAGAGGGAAGGGGACTAGCGGGAGTAGATACGCAGTATTTT
J: TRBJ2-3
size: many
V: TRBV4-3
length: 18
D: TRBD2

CDR3: CASSEDRDEQFF
DNA: TGTGCCAGCAGTGAAGACCGGGATGAGCAGTTCTTC
J: TRBJ2-1
size: many
V: TRBV28
length: 12
D: -

CDR3: CASSERTAGGELFF
DNA: TGTGCCAGCAGTGAAAGGACAGCGGGCGGGGAGCTGTTTTTT
J: TRBJ2-2
size: few
V: TRBV25-1
length: 14
D: -

CDR3: CASSLNRGGPYSNQPQHF
DNA: TGTGCCAGCAGCTTAAACAGGGGGGGACCCTATAGCAATCAGCCCCAGCATTTT
J: TRBJ1-5
size: many
V: TRBV7-6
length: 18
D: TRBD1